These 17 T cell receptor beta chains were sequenced from one sample in a study of beta chain features in type 1 diabetes. As every portion of the isolated RNA was reverse transcribed, the sequencing read expressed TCRB transcripts. This table comes from immunoSEQ multiplex PCR, and its TCRdb copy is limited to in-frame clones, with some not included. This sample has 140,000 to 150,000 clones; 40% to 60% occur once, and the top ten carry roughly 0.4%. The specimen was Tregs from blood. The receptors originated from a man aged 18 to 30 in good health.

This clone was detected once. The chain uses TRBV28 and TRBJ1-5; 10 bases line up with TRBD1. Germline V gene lookup returns CDR1 MDHEN and CDR2 SYDVKM. Trimming removed 4 bases from V and 9 bases from J; junction bases left unmatched: 9. The CDR3 has 15 amino acids. CDR3 protein: CASSSTDRGRRPQHF. Here the CDR3 DNA reads TGTGCCAGCAGTTCAACCGACAGGGGGCGACGGCCCCAGCATTTT.

The chain employs TRBV5-5 and TRBJ2-5; 9 nucleotides match TRBD1. The CDR3 has 15 amino acids. Trimming cost V 1 base and J 2 bases; bases outside gene matches: 3. Germline-derived CDR1 and CDR2 are SGHKS and YYEKEE (reference sequence). The chain's CDR3 is CASSLRDREQETQYF. Here the CDR3 DNA reads TGTGCCAGCAGCTTGAGGGACAGGGAGCAAGAGACCCAGTACTTC.

This clone was found a few times. The gene calls are TRBV5-1 and TRBJ1-1; no clear D. Trimming cost V 0 bases and J 4 bases, with 16 bases left between them. Germline V gives CDR1 SGHRS, CDR2 YFSETQ. The CDR3 covers 16 residues. The CDR3: CASSLVAGRWSTEAFF. As DNA, the CDR3 is TGCGCCAGCAGCTTGGTGGCGGGCAGGTGGAGCACTGAAGCTTTCTTT. Complete variable domain (other parts from reference TRBV5-1 and TRBJ1-1): KAGVTQTPRYLIKTRGQQVTLSCSPISGHRSVSWYQQTPGQGLQFLFEYFSETQRNKGNFPGRFSGRQFSNSRSEMNVSTLELGDSALYLCASSLVAGRWSTEAFFGQGTRLTVV.

The gene calls are TRBV28 and TRBJ2-3; 9 bases map to TRBD2. V shed 5 bases, J shed 5 bases, and the junction held 14 bases outside the gene matches. The germline CDR1 and CDR2 sequences are MDHEN and SYDVKM. The CDR3 extends over 17 amino acids. CDR3 sequence reads: CASSPRGPAGGEDTQYF. In DNA, the CDR3 is TGTGCCAGCAGTCCCCGGGGCCCAGCGGGGGGTGAAGATACGCAGTATTTT.

The V and J genes are TRBV19 and TRBJ2-1, with 8 nucleotides matching TRBD2. Germline CDR1 LNHDA, CDR2 SQIVND (reference sequence). With 7 bases clipped from V and 10 bases from J, the junction kept 6 bases outside the gene matches. The CDR3 consists of 12 residues. As DNA, the CDR3 is TGTGCCAGTATTACCATAGCGGGAGAGCAGTTCTTC. Amino acid sequence: CASITIAGEQFF.

In its sample, this clone was seen a few times. The rearrangement links TRBV6-5 to TRBJ2-3; D call uncertain. Germline V gives CDR1 MNHEY, CDR2 SVGAGI. Trimming left V 0 bases short and J 7 bases short, with 14 bases between. This CDR3 region has 15 residues. CDR3 residues: CASSYSPGETNTQYF. The DNA for the CDR3 is TGTGCCAGCAGTTACTCCCCAGGTGAAACGAATACGCAGTATTTT.

The chain couples TRBV7-6 to TRBJ2-5; tentatively, D is TRBD2 (5 bases). There are 12 residues in the CDR3. The V gene lost 6 bases and the J gene lost 5 bases, with 10 bases spanning the gap. Germline CDR1 reads SGHVS; CDR2 reads FNYEAQ. The CDR3 bases are TGTGCCAGCAGTAACCCGGGGGAGACCCAGTACTTC. It specifies CASSNPGETQYF.

The table lists this clone with a few counts. V and J are TRBV2 and TRBJ2-7, with 7 bases identical to TRBD2. The V gene end was trimmed by 8 bases and the J gene end by 5 bases; junction bases not matched to a gene: 0. The CDR3 contains 10 residues. The V gene's germline CDR1 is SNHLY and CDR2 FYNNEI. CDR3 protein: CASGRDEQYF. CDR3 nucleotides: TGTGCCAGCGGGAGGGACGAGCAGTACTTC. The variable domain in full, completed from reference TRBV2 and TRBJ2-7, reads EPEVTQTPSHQVTQMGQEVILRCVPISNHLYFYWYRQILGQKVEFLVSFYNNEISEKSEIFDDQFSVERPDGSNFTLKIRSTKLEDSAMYFCASGRDEQYFGPGTRLTVT.

The V call is TRBV27, the J call TRBJ2-1; D is unclear. Germline CDR1 MNHEY, CDR2 SMNVEV (reference sequence). V was clipped by 5 bases and J by 7 bases, with 12 bases between them. The CDR3 runs 13 residues. CDR3 residues: CASSPTTRNEQFF. The CDR3 DNA sequence: TGTGCCAGCAGTCCCACGACCAGGAATGAGCAGTTCTTC.

CDR3 coding DNA: TGCGCCAGCAGCTTGGAAGCGGACAATGAGCAGTTCTTC. Translating it yields CASSLEADNEQFF. The genes are TRBV5-1 and TRBJ2-1; the D gene is possibly TRBD2 (5 bases). With 0 bases removed from V and 5 bases from J, the gap between germline ends came to 6 bases. The CDR3 is 13 amino acids. Germline CDR1 SGHRS, CDR2 YFSETQ.

This clone was counted between two and nine times. CDR3 in amino acids: CASKSWTSGSTDTQYF. CDR3 DNA sequence: TGTGCCAGCAAAAGCTGGACTAGCGGGAGTACAGATACGCAGTATTTT. V usage is TRBV11-2 and J usage is TRBJ2-3; TRBD2 agrees at 13 bases. After removal of 7 bases from V and 3 bases from J, the junction contained 7 bases not matched to a gene. Germline V lookup: CDR1 SGHAT, CDR2 FQNNGV. The CDR3 runs to 16 residues.

In this sample, this clone turned up a few times. This chain links TRBV7-9 with TRBJ2-4; TRBD1 aligns across 8 bases. Unmatched junction bases numbered 5, after V lost 4 bases and J lost 6 bases. The CDR3 has 14 residues. Per germline, CDR1 SEHNR and CDR2 FQNEAQ (reference sequence). CDR3 nucleotides: TGTGCCAGCAGCTATCGTGGACAGGGAAACATTCAGTACTTC. Amino acid sequence: CASSYRGQGNIQYF.

This clone came up a few times. The genes are TRBV4-2 and TRBJ2-7; the match to TRBD2 covers 12 bases. V lost 4 bases, J lost 1 base, and 5 bases stayed unmatched. The CDR3 sequence is 16 residues long. Germline V CDR1 and CDR2: LGHNA, YNFKEQ. The CDR3 spells CASSRPTSGGSYEQYF. The CDR3, as DNA: TGTGCCAGCAGCCGCCCTACTAGCGGGGGGTCCTACGAGCAGTACTTC.

This CDR3 is CSVGPGGGEQFF. As DNA, the CDR3 is TGCAGCGTGGGGCCAGGGGGAGGTGAGCAGTTCTTC. V gene TRBV29-1 combines with J gene TRBJ2-1; tentative D call: TRBD1 (7 bases). This CDR3 has 12 residues. Trimming removed 6 bases at V and 9 bases at J, with 15 bases between. Germline assignment: CDR1 SQVTM and CDR2 ANQGSEA.

To note about this clone: This specimen includes other DNA sequences encoding the same CDR3. The chain recombines TRBV5-6 with TRBJ2-1; possible D gene TRBD2, 7 bases. The CDR3 is 15 amino acids. Germline V CDR1 and CDR2: SGHDT, YYEEEE. The V end was cut by 1 base, the J end by 4 bases, with 12 bases between. In nucleotides, the CDR3 is TGTGCCAGCAGCTTGACGGGGGGCCCGTACAATGAGCAGTTCTTC. Protein product: CASSLTGGPYNEQFF.

The V call is TRBV7-2, the J call TRBJ2-1; 7 positions agree with TRBD1. With V trimmed by 3 bases and J by 3 bases, 5 bases remained unmatched. This CDR3 is 15 amino acids long. From germline, CDR1 is SGHTA and CDR2 FQGNSA. The CDR3 sequence is CASSLTGLGYNEQFF. For the CDR3, the DNA is TGTGCCAGCAGCTTGACAGGGCTGGGCTACAATGAGCAGTTCTTC.

The chain carries TRBV6-5 and TRBJ2-3; 7 bases are a match to TRBD1. Germline V lookup: CDR1 MNHEY, CDR2 SVGAGI. The CDR3 totals 13 residues. V lost 6 bases and J lost 4; bases outside the gene matches: 4. The CDR3 bases are TGTGCCAGCAGCCGACAGGGAGCAGATACGCAGTATTTT. Translated, it gives CASSRQGADTQYF.